The 22 T cell receptor beta chains listed next were all sequenced from one sample in a study of T cell responses to AZD1222 COVID-19 vaccine. This table comes from immunoSEQ multiplex PCR, and its TCRdb copy is limited to in-frame clones, with some not included. The sample contains tens of thousands of clones, more than 75% of which appear only once. The input for sequencing was peripheral blood, taken 28 days after the second AZD1222 dose. The receptor source for this set is an adult who received the AZD1222 COVID-19 vaccine.

Here the CDR3 DNA reads TGTGCCAGCTCACCACCGGAACAGGGGAATGGCTACACCTTC. Its translation is CASSPPEQGNGYTF. The V and J genes are TRBV18 and TRBJ1-2, with 7 bases fitting TRBD1. Germline-derived CDR1 and CDR2 are KGHSH and LQKENI. Trimming took 0 bases from V and 6 from J; bases not matched to a gene: 4. This CDR3 contains 14 residues.

V is TRBV5-6 and J is TRBJ1-5; unclear D gene. The germline V and J ends were trimmed by 1 base and 2 bases, with 10 bases remaining between them. In germline, CDR1 is SGHDT, CDR2 YYEEEE. The CDR3 is 15 residues long. CDR3 DNA sequence: TGTGCCAGCAGCTTGCTTTCGGACGGCAATCAGCCCCAGCATTTT. As protein: CASSLLSDGNQPQHF.

The chain employs TRBV7-9 and TRBJ2-2; 12 bases agree with TRBD1. CDR1 and CDR2 (germline): SEHNR, FQNEAQ (reference sequence). The CDR3 totals 16 residues. V lost 5 bases and J lost 4; bases outside the gene matches: 5. The CDR3 spells CASSRGTGGSTGELFF. The DNA of the CDR3 is TGTGCCAGCAGCCGTGGGACAGGGGGCTCCACCGGGGAGCTGTTTTTT.

This clone occurred once. The chain links TRBV5-5 to TRBJ2-7, with unresolved D. V was cut by 4 bases and J by 4 bases, with 24 bases left in between. This CDR3 comprises 17 residues. Germline CDR1 and CDR2: SGHKS and YYEKEE (reference sequence). CDR3 nucleotides: TGTGCCAGCAGCCCGATAGAGGCCGGGCCCGCGCAGTACGAGCAGTACTTC. Its protein product is CASSPIEAGPAQYEQYF.

The chain combines TRBV13 with TRBJ2-3, with 12 bases that match TRBD1. V dropped 5 bases and J dropped 2; count of bases not matched to a gene: 5. The CDR3 runs to 16 residues. Germline V CDR1 and CDR2: PRHDT, FYEKMQ (reference sequence). The CDR3 bases are TGTGCCAGCAGCCCCGGGACAGGGGGCTCCACAGATACGCAGTATTTT. Encoded protein: CASSPGTGGSTDTQYF.

This CDR3 is CASSLGGPRRNQPQHF. CDR3 coding DNA: TGTGCCAGCAGCTTAGGTGGACCTAGGCGCAATCAGCCCCAGCATTTT. The genes are TRBV7-2 and TRBJ1-5, with D unclear. CDR3 size: 16 residues. The V end was cut by 1 base, the J end by 2 bases, with 12 bases between. The germline V gene has CDR1 SGHTA and CDR2 FQGNSA.

The CDR3 sequence is CASSYSDRAYEQYF. CDR3 DNA: TGTGCCAGCAGTTACTCGGACAGGGCCTACGAGCAGTACTTC. This chain uses TRBV6-5 with TRBJ2-7, with TRBD1 identical over 8 bases. The CDR3 is 14 amino acids. Trimming took 0 bases from V and 2 from J; bases not matched to a gene: 0. Germline loops: CDR1 MNHEY, CDR2 SVGAGI.

The V and J genes are TRBV11-2 and TRBJ2-1, with 7 bases fitting TRBD2. V dropped 1 base and J dropped 13; count of bases not matched to a gene: 10. Germline values: CDR1 SGHAT, CDR2 FQNNGV. The CDR3 loop spans 14 amino acids. The DNA of the CDR3 is TGTGCCAGCAGCTTAGGAGGGGCAACTAGCGATCAGTTCTTC. This translates into CASSLGGATSDQFF. Combining the CDR3 with reference TRBV11-2 and TRBJ2-1 gives the whole variable domain EAGVAQSPRYKIIEKRQSVAFWCNPISGHATLYWYQQILGQGPKLLIQFQNNGVVDDSQLPKDRFSAERLKGVDSTLKIQPAKLEDSAVYLCASSLGGATSDQFFGPGTRLTVL.

The J gene is TRBJ1-1, the V gene TRBV2; possibly TRBD1 for D (5 bases). V gave up 6 bases and J gave up 2 bases, with 13 bases separating them. The CDR3 runs 14 residues. Germline lookup yields CDR1 SNHLY and CDR2 FYNNEI. CDR3 in amino acids: CASSSRGLNTEAFF. The CDR3 nucleotides are TGTGCCAGCAGCAGTAGGGGACTCAACACTGAAGCTTTCTTT. The full variable domain, rest sourced from reference TRBV2 and TRBJ1-1, is EPEVTQTPSHQVTQMGQEVILRCVPISNHLYFYWYRQILGQKVEFLVSFYNNEISEKSEIFDDQFSVERPDGSNFTLKIRSTKLEDSAMYFCASSSRGLNTEAFFGQGTRLTVV.

V is TRBV6-6 and J is TRBJ1-1, with D tentatively TRBD1 (5 bases). From germline, CDR1 is MNHNY and CDR2 SVGAGI (reference sequence). Trimming stripped 6 bases from V and 8 bases from J, with 13 bases between. This CDR3 region has 12 residues. This CDR3 is CASRREGFEAFF. The DNA for the CDR3 is TGTGCCAGCAGGCGAGAGGGGTTCGAAGCTTTCTTT.

CDR3 in DNA: TGTGCCACCAGTGACGCGGGACGCCAAGAGACCCAGTACTTC. Residues: CATSDAGRQETQYF. The rearrangement links TRBV24-1 to TRBJ2-5; TRBD2 might be the D (6 bases). The CDR3 extends over 14 amino acids. Trimming removed 4 bases from V and 1 base from J, with 9 bases in between. Per germline, CDR1 KGHDR and CDR2 SFDVKD.

The CDR3 bases are TGTGCCAGCAGCCCAGGGATTCAAGCTAACTATGGCTACACCTTC. Translating it yields CASSPGIQANYGYTF. This chain links TRBV11-2 with TRBJ1-2; maybe TRBD1 (5 bases). V shed 5 bases and J shed 0 bases, with 13 bases lying between them. The CDR3 totals 15 residues. Germline CDR1 SGHAT, CDR2 FQNNGV.

There are a few counts of this clone. The CDR3 DNA sequence: TGCAGTGCTAGTCCCGGGACAGGGTGGACTAACACCATATATTTT. This encodes CSASPGTGWTNTIYF. V usage is TRBV20-1 and J usage is TRBJ1-3; 9 bases line up with TRBD1. Germline V CDR1 and CDR2: DFQATT, SNEGSKA (reference sequence). This CDR3 region has 15 residues. V shed 3 bases and J 7 bases; nucleotides not matched to a gene: 10.

The chain carries TRBV5-4 and TRBJ1-1, with D unresolved. The V gene lost 4 bases and the J gene lost 0 bases, with 10 bases spanning the gap. The CDR3 length is 14 residues. Per germline, CDR1 SGHNT and CDR2 YYREEE (reference sequence). The CDR3 spells CASSPGIMNTEAFF. The CDR3, as DNA: TGTGCCAGCAGCCCGGGGATCATGAACACTGAAGCTTTCTTT.

The J gene is TRBJ1-1, the V gene TRBV12-3 or TRBV12-4, with D possibly matching TRBD1 (6 bases). The V gene lost 5 bases and the J gene lost 7 bases, with 14 bases spanning the gap. The CDR3 has 13 amino acids. The CDR3 DNA reads TGTGCCAGCAGTCAGCACAGGGAAGGTGAAGCTTTCTTT. Its protein product is CASSQHREGEAFF.

The V and J genes are TRBV18 and TRBJ2-2; no firm D call. There are 14 residues in the CDR3. Germline loops: CDR1 KGHSH, CDR2 LQKENI. The V gene lost 2 bases and the J gene lost 10 bases, with 14 bases spanning the gap. CDR3 DNA: TGTGCCAGCTCACCAGGGTTACGAGGCGAGGAGCTGTTTTTT. This translates into CASSPGLRGEELFF.

This sequence joins TRBV2 and TRBJ1-1; D unresolved. The V end lost 6 bases, the J end lost 1 base, and 9 bases lay between the germline ends. This CDR3 has 13 residues. The V gene's germline CDR1 is SNHLY and CDR2 FYNNEI. CDR3 in DNA: TGTGCCAGCAGCGATCAGGAGAACACTGAAGCTTTCTTT. As protein: CASSDQENTEAFF.

Here the CDR3 DNA reads TGCGCCAGCGGCCTCGGGGTTGGGACGGAGCAGATTTTCTTC. Amino acid sequence: CASGLGVGTEQIFF. V and J are TRBV5-1 and TRBJ2-1; D is possibly TRBD1 or TRBD2 (5 bases each). The ends were cut back, 7 bases at V and 16 bases at J, with 27 bases in the middle. In germline, CDR1 is SGHRS, CDR2 YFSETQ. The CDR3 runs 14 residues.

The V call is TRBV6-5, the J call TRBJ2-1; D may be TRBD2 (6 bases). Germline values: CDR1 MNHEY, CDR2 SVGAGI. V gave up 7 bases and J gave up 8 bases, with 15 bases separating them. This CDR3 has 13 amino acids. In DNA, the CDR3 is TGTGCCAGCACCCGTTGGGGGGTCGATGAGCAGTTCTTC. Its translation: CASTRWGVDEQFF.

This clone was observed a handful of times. This rearrangement joins TRBV3-1 (or the pseudogene TRBV3-2) to TRBJ2-7; 7 bases fit TRBD2. The CDR3 contains 16 residues. Germline assignment: CDR1 LGHDT and CDR2 YNNKEL (reference sequence). The V segment lost 0 bases and the J segment 0 bases; nucleotides outside the gene matches: 5. The CDR3 DNA follows: TGTGCCAGCAGCCAAGATCTAGCGGCCAACTCCTACGAGCAGTACTTC. It yields the protein CASSQDLAANSYEQYF.

V and J are TRBV5-6 and TRBJ1-6, with 9 bases matching TRBD1. CDR3 length: 18 amino acids. Germline V gene lookup returns CDR1 SGHDT and CDR2 YYEEEE. The junction had 13 bases not matched to a gene; V was cut back by 4 bases and J by 5 bases. This CDR3 is CASSPGQGQEGDNSPLHF. CDR3 sequence (DNA): TGTGCCAGCAGCCCGGGACAGGGCCAGGAGGGTGATAATTCACCCCTCCACTTT.

The J gene is TRBJ2-2, the V gene TRBV21-1. TRBV21-1 is an annotated pseudogene. This CDR3 region has 13 residues. CDR3 residues: CASSDLGAGELFF. CDR3 sequence (DNA): TGTGCCAGCAGCGACCTGGGGGCCGGGGAGCTGTTTTTT.